Shown below are 18 T cell receptor beta chains from a single sample sequenced in a study of blood T cell repertoires in COVID-19. Some clones are missing from TCRdb's copy, which holds only in-frame ones; the method was immunoSEQ multiplex PCR. Of about 190,000 clones detected, just under 85% appear once; the ten largest clones hold approximately 5.1%. The specimen sequenced was peripheral blood. The receptors shown here come from a woman in her 70s with active or convalescent COVID-19.

Sample share makes this clone medium-sized. The genes are TRBV5-1 and TRBJ2-2; TRBD1 aligns across 8 bases. The CDR3 length is 16 residues. Germline trimming cut 0 bases from V and 5 bases from J; bases unmatched to any gene: 6. Germline values: CDR1 SGHRS, CDR2 YFSETQ. CDR3: CASSLDGQGGTGELFF. The CDR3 DNA reads TGCGCCAGCAGCTTGGATGGACAGGGTGGAACCGGGGAGCTGTTTTTT.

The chain employs TRBV4-1 and TRBJ2-5; TRBD2 matches at 9 bases. With 0 bases clipped from V and 4 bases from J, the junction kept 12 bases outside the gene matches. The CDR3 runs 18 residues. The germline V gene encodes CDR1 MGHRA and CDR2 YSYEKL. The CDR3 sequence is CASSQEKVIAGAAETQYF. The CDR3 DNA is TGCGCCAGCAGCCAAGAAAAGGTGATAGCGGGAGCGGCAGAGACCCAGTACTTC.

The rearrangement joins TRBV9 to TRBJ1-4; a weak D match, TRBD1 (5 bases). Between the trimmed V and J ends, which lost 0 bases and 4 bases, there was a span of 7 bases. This CDR3 spans 14 amino acids. Germline V CDR1 and CDR2: SGDLS, YYNGEE. The CDR3 DNA reads as TGTGCCAGCAGCGTAGGGGGCAATAATGAAAAACTGTTTTTT. Amino acids: CASSVGGNNEKLFF.

This CDR3 is CASSRGRGTYNEQFF. CDR3 in DNA: TGTGCCAGCAGTAGGGGTAGGGGCACCTACAATGAGCAGTTCTTC. The chain recombines TRBV6-5 with TRBJ2-1; D might be TRBD1 (5 bases). V was clipped by 5 bases and J by 2 bases, with 13 bases between them. CDR3 length: 15 residues. Germline CDR1 and CDR2: MNHEY and SVGAGI.

The chain uses TRBV11-2 and TRBJ2-1; TRBD2 matches 7 bases. Germline V gene data show CDR1 as SGHAT and CDR2 as FQNNGV. This CDR3 has 16 amino acids. Trimming took 4 bases from V and 8 from J; bases not matched to a gene: 14. This chain's CDR3 is CASSSTGGGGRDEQFF. DNA of the CDR3: TGTGCCAGCAGCTCCACCGGTGGGGGAGGGCGGGATGAGCAGTTCTTC.

The chain combines TRBV12-3 or TRBV12-4 with TRBJ1-5; no definite D call. CDR3 size: 13 residues. Deletions cut 7 bases from V and 4 bases from J, with 11 bases between. The CDR3 loop is CASTTSQNQPQHF. The CDR3 bases are TGTGCCAGCACAACATCCCAGAATCAGCCCCAGCATTTT.

The chain carries TRBV11-2 and TRBJ2-3; no reliable D call. Per the germline V gene, CDR1 is SGHAT and CDR2 is FQNNGV. The CDR3 is 14 amino acids. Trimming took off 11 bases at V and 6 bases at J, with 21 bases between the two ends. In DNA form, the CDR3 reads TGTGCCTCTGGTGTGAGCCCCCCGCCGGATACGCAGTATTTT. Protein sequence: CASGVSPPPDTQYF.

V is TRBV19 and J is TRBJ1-1, with D maybe TRBD1 (6 bases). Germline V gene sequence: CDR1 LNHDA, CDR2 SQIVND (reference sequence). Between the trimmed V and J ends, which lost 5 bases and 5 bases, there was a span of 12 bases. This CDR3 region has 13 residues. CDR3 region: CASSEQGRTEAFF. The CDR3 DNA sequence: TGTGCCAGTAGTGAACAGGGACGGACTGAAGCTTTCTTT.

The chain recombines TRBV18 with TRBJ1-3; D is ambiguous. Trimming removed 3 bases from V and 2 bases from J, with 17 bases in between. The CDR3 is 17 residues long. Per the germline V gene, CDR1 is KGHSH and CDR2 is LQKENI. CDR3 region: CASSPSPASPTGNTIYF. The CDR3 nucleotides are TGTGCCAGCTCACCCTCCCCCGCGTCGCCGACTGGAAACACCATATATTTT.

The gene calls are TRBV6-6 and TRBJ1-4; possibly TRBD1 for D (5 bases). The CDR3 has 16 residues. Germline CDR1 is MNHNY and CDR2 is SVGAGI (reference sequence). V lost 4 bases and J lost 7, with 19 bases in between. Here the CDR3 reads CASSSPLGGGIEKLFF. In DNA, the CDR3 is TGTGCCAGCAGTTCACCCCTCGGGGGGGGGATTGAAAAACTGTTTTTT.

This clone appeared once. The chain joins TRBV7-9 to TRBJ1-1; TRBD1 matches 12 bases. The germline V gene has CDR1 SEHNR and CDR2 FQNEAQ (reference sequence). The CDR3 extends over 15 amino acids. J was trimmed by 7 bases and V by 3 bases; bases with no gene match: 6. In DNA, the CDR3 is TGTGCCAGCAGCTTTTCGGGACAGGGGGCCGGTGAAGCTTTCTTT. Amino acids: CASSFSGQGAGEAFF.

This chain links TRBV7-9 with TRBJ1-2; D ambiguous. V lost 1 base, J lost 0 bases, and 9 bases lay in between. Per germline, CDR1 SEHNR and CDR2 FQNEAQ (reference sequence). This CDR3 contains 15 residues. CDR3 coding DNA: TGTGCCAGCAGCTTAGAAGGCGGAGCTAACTATGGCTACACCTTC. Protein sequence: CASSLEGGANYGYTF.

J is TRBJ1-5 and V is TRBV19, with 7 bases matching TRBD1. The germline gives CDR1 LNHDA, CDR2 SQIVND (reference sequence). The CDR3 contains 15 residues. Trimming cost V 8 bases and J 7 bases; bases outside gene matches: 14. Here the CDR3 DNA reads TGTGCCAGTCTCCGCACAGGGGATGAAAGGCAGCCCCAGCATTTT. As protein: CASLRTGDERQPQHF. The full variable domain, rest sourced from reference TRBV19 and TRBJ1-5, is DGGITQSPKYLFRKEGQNVTLSCEQNLNHDAMYWYRQDPGQGLRLIYYSQIVNDFQKGDIAEGYSVSREKKESFPLTVTSAQKNPTAFYLCASLRTGDERQPQHFGDGTRLSIL.

This rearrangement joins TRBV7-9 to TRBJ2-3, with 13 nucleotides matching TRBD2. After removal of 8 bases from V and 9 bases from J, the junction contained 11 bases not matched to a gene. Germline assignment: CDR1 SEHNR and CDR2 FQNEAQ (reference sequence). This CDR3 region has 15 residues. The CDR3 DNA is TGTGCCAGCGGGCAATGGACTAGCGGGAGTGGCACGCAGTATTTT. Its protein product is CASGQWTSGSGTQYF.

The J gene is TRBJ1-3, the V gene TRBV4-2, with 8 positions matching TRBD1. Germline V CDR1 and CDR2: LGHNA, YNFKEQ. The CDR3 sequence is 16 residues long. V lost 0 bases, J lost 1 base, and 2 bases stayed unmatched. CDR3 sequence reads: CASSQDHRGSGNTIYF. CDR3 in DNA: TGTGCCAGCAGCCAAGATCACAGGGGGTCTGGAAACACCATATATTTT.

J is TRBJ2-3 and V is TRBV9; 7 nucleotides agree with TRBD2. The CDR3 has 14 amino acids. Germline assignment: CDR1 SGDLS and CDR2 YYNGEE. The junction had 3 bases not matched to a gene; V was cut back by 3 bases and J by 2 bases. The CDR3 DNA reads as TGTGCCAGCAGCGGGCGGGGGACCACAGATACGCAGTATTTT. This sequence encodes CASSGRGTTDTQYF.

This sequence joins TRBV6-1 and TRBJ1-5, with TRBD1 identical over 7 bases. Trimming removed 6 bases from V and 3 bases from J; junction bases left unmatched: 11. The CDR3 runs 16 residues. CDR1 MNHNS and CDR2 SASEGT come from the germline V gene. CDR3 nucleotides: TGTGCCAGCAGGGAACAGGGGTCTCCTTTCAATCAGCCCCAGCATTTT. It specifies CASREQGSPFNQPQHF.

The chain is built from TRBV5-1 and TRBJ2-5, with 9 bases aligning to TRBD1. The CDR3 has 15 residues. CDR1 is SGHRS and CDR2 is YFSETQ in the germline V gene. Unmatched junction bases numbered 8, after V lost 4 bases and J lost 4 bases. DNA of the CDR3: TGCGCCAGCAGCCCGTGGGGACAGGGTTTAGAGACCCAGTACTTC. Residues: CASSPWGQGLETQYF.